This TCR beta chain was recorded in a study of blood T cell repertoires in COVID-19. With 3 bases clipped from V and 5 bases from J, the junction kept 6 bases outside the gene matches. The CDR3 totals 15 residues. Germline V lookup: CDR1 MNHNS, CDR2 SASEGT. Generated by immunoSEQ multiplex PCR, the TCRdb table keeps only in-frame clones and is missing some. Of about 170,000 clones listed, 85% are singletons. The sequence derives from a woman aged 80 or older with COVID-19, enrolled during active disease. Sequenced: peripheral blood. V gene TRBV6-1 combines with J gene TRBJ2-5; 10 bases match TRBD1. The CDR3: CASSELGQGFETQYF. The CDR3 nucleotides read TGTGCCAGCAGTGAGCTGGGACAGGGGTTCGAGACCCAGTACTTC.